These 13 T cell receptor beta chains originate from one sample sequenced in a study of blood T cells in healthy people across ages. It was with a sample-barcoded 5' primer and a J-beta primer mix that a second PCR of roughly 6 to 11 cycles was run. TCRdb used MiXCR to reprocess the 5' RACE reads, holding one entry per CDR3 protein. This sample has roughly 1.4 million distinct CDR3 sequences, with 59% found just once. Sample: blood. These receptors all come from a man aged 18 to 30 in good health.

This clonotype was recorded many times. This chain links TRBV6-5 with TRBJ2-7; no firm D call. The ends were cut back, 2 bases at V and 4 bases at J, with 3 bases in the middle. CDR1 is MNHEY, CDR2 SVGAGI, per germline. The length of the CDR3 is 11 residues. CDR3 in amino acids: CASSYRYEQYF. In DNA form, the CDR3 reads TGTGCCAGCAGTTACCGGTACGAGCAGTACTTC.

The chain combines TRBV7-9 with TRBJ2-5; the D is unclear. This CDR3 has 14 amino acids. The V gene's germline CDR1 is SEHNR and CDR2 FQNEAQ (reference sequence). The V and J ends lost 3 bases and 6 bases respectively, with 14 bases between them. For the CDR3, the DNA is TGTGCCAGCAGCTTGGGCCCCCGCGCCCAGACCCAGTACTTC. Protein product: CASSLGPRAQTQYF.

The chain carries TRBV30 and TRBJ1-2; D is perhaps TRBD1 (5 bases). Trimming cost V 2 bases and J 2 bases, with 9 bases left between them. CDR1 is GTSNPN and CDR2 is SVGIG in the germline V gene (reference sequence). The CDR3 runs to 13 residues. CDR3 region: CAWSRDENYGYTF. The DNA for the CDR3 is TGTGCCTGGAGTAGGGACGAAAACTATGGCTACACCTTC.

This clonotype was seen a few times. The J gene is TRBJ1-1, the V gene TRBV29-1; a weak D match, TRBD1 (5 bases). Trimming removed 4 bases at V and 5 bases at J, with 14 bases between. CDR3 length equals 13 residues. Looked up from germline, CDR1 is SQVTM and CDR2 is ANQGSEA. The CDR3, as DNA: TGCAGCGTTGCCCGCAGGGATTTAACTGAAGCTTTCTTT. It translates to CSVARRDLTEAFF.

The V gene is TRBV11-2, the J gene TRBJ2-3; unclear D gene. The V and J ends lost 5 bases and 7 bases respectively, with 16 bases between them. Per the germline V gene, CDR1 is SGHAT and CDR2 is FQNNGV. The CDR3 covers 14 residues. CDR3 coding DNA: TGTGCCAGCAGCCCCCGGTTATCCGCTAATACGCAGTATTTT. The encoded protein is CASSPRLSANTQYF.

The chain carries TRBV24-1 and TRBJ2-4; D uncertain. The CDR3 totals 17 residues. Germline values: CDR1 KGHDR, CDR2 SFDVKD. V was shortened by 4 bases and J by 1 base, with 16 bases between the two germline ends. In nucleotides, the CDR3 is TGTGCCACCAGTGAAGTGACCCGACCCGCGGCCAAAAACATTCAGTACTTC. This sequence encodes CATSEVTRPAAKNIQYF.

The J gene is TRBJ1-2, the V gene TRBV18, with no clear D. Germline CDR1 KGHSH, CDR2 LQKENI. The CDR3 has 13 amino acids. Deletions cut 3 bases from V and 6 bases from J, with 11 bases between. CDR3 in amino acids: CASSPTFVDGYTF. The DNA of the CDR3 is TGTGCCAGCTCACCCACGTTTGTGGATGGCTACACCTTC.

The chain uses TRBV20-1 and TRBJ2-3; 7 nucleotides line up with TRBD2. CDR1 and CDR2 from the germline V gene are DFQATT and SNEGSKA (reference sequence). This CDR3 comprises 15 residues. The J segment lost 0 bases and the V segment lost 6 bases, leaving 9 bases of the junction unmatched. Here the CDR3 reads CSAETSAYSTDTQYF. The CDR3 DNA reads TGCAGTGCAGAAACTAGCGCGTACAGCACAGATACGCAGTATTTT.

This clonotype has just a few counts. The chain uses TRBV27 and TRBJ2-7; 12 positions agree with TRBD2. CDR1 and CDR2 from the germline V gene are MNHEY and SMNVEV (reference sequence). J gave up 4 bases and V 5 bases, and 6 bases lay outside the gene matches. The CDR3 sequence is 15 residues long. The CDR3 bases are TGTGCCAGCAGTCCCCGGACTAGCGGGGATTACGAGCAGTACTTC. Amino acids: CASSPRTSGDYEQYF.

V is TRBV27 and J is TRBJ1-5; possible D gene TRBD1, 5 bases. The CDR3 totals 16 residues. CDR1 and CDR2 from the germline V gene are MNHEY and SMNVEV (reference sequence). Trimming took 1 base from V and 1 from J, leaving 11 bases between them. CDR3 DNA: TGTGCCAGCAGTTTATATTGGGACCGAAGCAATCAGCCCCAGCATTTT. Protein: CASSLYWDRSNQPQHF.

This clonotype was seen repeatedly, ten times or more. The rearrangement links TRBV12-3 or TRBV12-4 to TRBJ2-7; D ambiguous. Trimming took off 4 bases at V and 4 bases at J, with 8 bases between the two ends. This CDR3 contains 12 residues. CDR3 residues: CASSSGPYEQYF. DNA of the CDR3: TGTGCCAGCAGTTCCGGCCCTTACGAGCAGTACTTC.

The chain is built from TRBV3-1 and TRBJ2-5; 9 nucleotides agree with TRBD1. The tail of the sequence fits TRBJ2-7 better, so the J call may be wrong. The CDR3 has 15 amino acids. Germline loops: CDR1 LGHDT, CDR2 YNNKEL (reference sequence). The CDR3 protein is CASSQGTGLPYEQYF. The CDR3 DNA is TGTGCCAGCAGCCAGGGGACAGGGCTTCCCTACGAGCAGTACTTC.

This clonotype has just a few counts. V usage is TRBV12-3 or TRBV12-4 and J usage is TRBJ2-1; 7 bases are shared with TRBD1. There are 12 residues in the CDR3. V was clipped by 5 bases and J by 15 bases; unmatched bases: 10. CDR3 bases: TGTGCCAGCAGTCCTGAGACAGGGATTGCGTTCTTC. Protein sequence: CASSPETGIAFF.